This TCR beta chain was identified during a study of blood T cells in healthy people across ages. As regards this clonotype: The antigen is undetermined.

Investigators took around 10 milliliters of peripheral blood from every donor. Combining a sample-barcoded 5' primer with a J-beta primer mix, a second PCR ran for roughly 6 to 12 cycles. MiXCR, applied by TCRdb to the 5' RACE reads, yields one record per CDR3 protein. The sample has 850,000 to 1,300,000 distinct CDR3 sequences, around 43% seen once. Germline V gene lookup returns CDR1 MNHEY and CDR2 SVGEGT. Between the trimmed V and J ends, which lost 5 bases and 3 bases, there was a span of 20 bases. The CDR3 is made up of 16 amino acids. Study findings and constraints: CMV status of donors was unknown, possibly confounding expanded clonotype changes.

Sequencing input: blood. This TCR came from a woman aged 60-75 years in good health. The chain recombines TRBV6-2 or TRBV6-3 with TRBJ2-7; a weak D match, TRBD1 (6 bases). This CDR3 is CASSQNTGRVNYEQYF. CDR3 DNA: TGTGCCAGCAGTCAAAATACAGGGAGAGTAAACTACGAGCAGTACTTC.